Below, 6 T cell receptor beta chains from the same sample are listed, as sequenced in a study of cytomegalovirus exposure and HLA in healthy donors. This PCR relied on a set of 60 Vbeta primers and 13 Jbeta primers. The assay was immunoSEQ multiplex PCR, and TCRdb's table has in-frame clones only and misses some. Of about 160,000 clones in the sample, 65% to 85% were seen once. Input material: PBMCs. The receptors derive from a man aged 40-49 years in good health and CMV-seropositive.

V and J are TRBV11-2 and TRBJ2-7; D might be TRBD1 (6 bases). The germline V and J ends were trimmed by 2 bases and 2 bases, with 13 bases remaining between them. The CDR3 is made up of 15 amino acids. Germline V CDR1 and CDR2: SGHAT, FQNNGV. The chain's CDR3 is CASSLPRTDPYEQYF. CDR3 bases: TGTGCCAGCAGCTTACCAAGGACAGATCCCTACGAGCAGTACTTC.

This chain uses TRBV6-5 with TRBJ1-6; 9 nucleotides align to TRBD1. The length of the CDR3 is 14 residues. Germline V lookup: CDR1 MNHEY, CDR2 SVGAGI. J lost 7 bases, V lost 6 bases, and 4 bases had no gene match. The CDR3 loop reads CASRGDRVNSPLHF. In DNA form, the CDR3 reads TGTGCCAGCAGGGGGGACAGGGTAAATTCACCCCTCCACTTT.

To note about this clone: The junction and the germline gene differ at one end; a read error may be behind it. The V and J genes are TRBV7-9 and TRBJ1-5; D not certain. The germline CDR1 and CDR2 sequences are SEHNR and FQNEAQ (reference sequence). CDR3 size: 12 residues. CDR3 DNA sequence: TGTTCCAGTTCCCGCGGTGGGCAGCCCCAGCATTTT. Encoded protein: CSSSRGGQPQHF.

J is TRBJ1-2 and V is TRBV7-9; TRBD1 is a possible D gene (5 bases). CDR3 length: 15 amino acids. Germline V gives CDR1 SEHNR, CDR2 FQNEAQ (reference sequence). The V and J ends lost 1 base and 4 bases respectively, with 13 bases between them. The chain's CDR3 is CASSLVGQMGYGYTF. The DNA for the CDR3 is TGTGCCAGCAGCTTAGTGGGGCAGATGGGCTATGGCTACACCTTC. Filled out from reference TRBV7-9 and TRBJ1-2, the complete variable domain reads DTGVSQNPRHKITKRGQNVTFRCDPISEHNRLYWYRQTLGQGPEFLTYFQNEAQLEKSRLLSDRFSAERPKGSFSTLEIQRTEQGDSAMYLCASSLVGQMGYGYTFGSGTRLTVV.

V is TRBV7-8 and J is TRBJ2-7; 8 nucleotides match TRBD1. Germline CDR1 reads SGHVS; CDR2 reads FQNEAQ. CDR3 length equals 15 residues. V trimming: 5 bases; J trimming: 3 bases; junction bases outside the gene matches: 9. DNA of the CDR3: TGTGCCAGCAGCCTATGGCGGACAGGGATCTACGAGCAGTACTTC. The encoded protein is CASSLWRTGIYEQYF.

The chain joins TRBV7-9 to TRBJ1-2; 8 positions match TRBD1. With 5 bases clipped from V and 5 bases from J, the junction kept 7 bases outside the gene matches. The CDR3 extends over 14 amino acids. Germline CDR1 SEHNR, CDR2 FQNEAQ (reference sequence). The CDR3 region has the DNA TGTGCCAGCAGCCGACAGGGGTTTGGGTATGGCTACACCTTC. Its translation: CASSRQGFGYGYTF.